The next 32 T cell receptor beta chains were all read from a single sample in a study of vaccination and CD4 T cells after COVID-19. Researchers used the Oncomine TCR Beta short-read assay to sequence DNA from cultured CD4+ T cells. TCRdb called the PCR reads again in MiXCR, with one record for every CDR3 protein. This sample has fewer than 15,000 distinct CDR3 sequences, with roughly 50% found just once. What these receptors recognize is not known. Treatment denoted: roughly 10-day PBMC culture with coronavirus spike peptide pools or control peptides (ViraFEST assay). The sequencing input was CD4+ T cells from blood, cultured in vitro. These receptors were obtained from a human donor who had recovered from COVID-19.

A few counts support this clonotype. This chain's CDR3 is CASSLTGNTEAFF. For the CDR3, the DNA is TGTGCCAGCAGCCTGACAGGGAACACTGAAGCTTTCTTT. The gene calls are TRBV7-2 and TRBJ1-1; maybe TRBD1 (6 bases). The CDR3 contains 13 residues. The V gene's germline CDR1 is SGHTA and CDR2 FQGNSA. V was cut by 5 bases and J by 1 base, with 8 bases left in between.

The rearrangement links TRBV7-2 to TRBJ2-7, with unresolved D. V was shortened by 0 bases and J by 2 bases, with 8 bases between the two germline ends. Germline lookup yields CDR1 SGHTA and CDR2 FQGNSA. This CDR3 is 14 amino acids long. The CDR3 DNA reads as TGTGCCAGCAGCTTAGCGGTTGTGGCCTACGAGCAGTACTTC. Its protein is CASSLAVVAYEQYF.

The rearrangement joins TRBV19 to TRBJ2-5; 12 bases agree with TRBD1. The germline CDR1 and CDR2 sequences are LNHDA and SQIVND (reference sequence). With 3 bases clipped from V and 0 bases from J, the junction kept 5 bases outside the gene matches. CDR3 length equals 17 residues. Here the CDR3 DNA reads TGTGCCAGTAGTATGCCCGGGACAGGGGGCGACCAAGAGACCCAGTACTTC. Translated: CASSMPGTGGDQETQYF.

The chain has TRBV28 and TRBJ1-5; D is undetermined. The V gene's germline CDR1 is MDHEN and CDR2 SYDVKM. The CDR3 is made up of 15 amino acids. Trimming pared 2 bases from V and 3 bases from J, leaving 11 bases between. The CDR3 DNA sequence: TGTGCCAGCAGTTTAGCTTCGGGAGTCAATCAGCCCCAGCATTTT. Translated: CASSLASGVNQPQHF.

The chain has TRBV7-8 and TRBJ1-5, with D hard to call. The CDR3 contains 15 residues. Germline V gene lookup returns CDR1 SGHVS and CDR2 FQNEAQ. V was pared by 4 bases and J by 0 bases, with 10 bases between. The CDR3 region is CASSSQPHSNQPQHF. Here the CDR3 DNA reads TGTGCCAGCAGCTCCCAGCCCCATAGCAATCAGCCCCAGCATTTT.

This clonotype was counted a few times. The chain couples TRBV6-1 to TRBJ1-5, with D maybe TRBD1 (5 bases). The length of the CDR3 is 17 residues. Germline lookup yields CDR1 MNHNS and CDR2 SASEGT. V lost 4 bases and J 4 bases, leaving 20 bases between the germline ends. CDR3 loop: CASSGGRATPANQPQHF. CDR3 bases: TGTGCCAGCAGTGGGGGACGCGCAACCCCGGCGAATCAGCCCCAGCATTTT.

The V and J genes are TRBV28 and TRBJ2-3, with 8 bases matching TRBD1. This CDR3 spans 15 amino acids. V shed 10 bases, J shed 0 bases, and the junction held 9 bases outside the gene matches. Germline V CDR1 and CDR2: MDHEN, SYDVKM. The CDR3 is CAILGTGPSTDTQYF. DNA for the CDR3: TGTGCCATCTTAGGGACAGGTCCTAGCACAGATACGCAGTATTTT.

This chain joins TRBV5-1 and TRBJ1-1; weak D call: TRBD1 (6 bases). This CDR3 has 14 residues. V lost 4 bases, J lost 4 bases, and 14 bases lay in between. Germline V gene lookup returns CDR1 SGHRS and CDR2 YFSETQ. The CDR3 sequence: CASSGGGKVTEAFF. In nucleotides, the CDR3 is TGCGCCAGCAGCGGAGGGGGTAAGGTCACTGAAGCTTTCTTT.

This clonotype was seen more than once but under ten times. The chain uses TRBV2 and TRBJ1-5; the D gene is possibly TRBD1 (5 bases). CDR1 is SNHLY, CDR2 FYNNEI, per germline. This CDR3 comprises 12 residues. V was shortened by 2 bases and J by 10 bases, with 9 bases between the two germline ends. Written as DNA, the CDR3 is TGTGCCAGCAGTGAACAGGGCTTCCCCCAGCATTTT. Its protein is CASSEQGFPQHF.

In this sample, this clonotype turned up a few times. The chain recombines TRBV19 with TRBJ1-1, with 7 bases that match TRBD1. The length of the CDR3 is 15 residues. V lost 6 bases and J lost 0; bases outside the gene matches: 7. CDR1 and CDR2 (germline): LNHDA, SQIVND (reference sequence). CDR3 DNA sequence: TGTGCCAGTAGGCGACAGGGTAACATGAACACTGAAGCTTTCTTT. Protein sequence: CASRRQGNMNTEAFF.

This clonotype was counted a few times. This rearrangement joins TRBV7-9 to TRBJ1-1, with D uncertain. The V gene's germline CDR1 is SEHNR and CDR2 FQNEAQ (reference sequence). This CDR3 has 11 amino acids. V was shortened by 6 bases and J by 9 bases, with 11 bases between the two germline ends. Written as DNA, the CDR3 is TGTGCCAGCAGGTACCCCCCTAAAGCTTTCTTT. This codes for CASRYPPKAFF.

The rearrangement links TRBV27 to TRBJ2-1, with D maybe TRBD2 (6 bases). Deletions cut 0 bases from V and 0 bases from J, with 12 bases between. The CDR3 is made up of 17 amino acids. Looked up from germline, CDR1 is MNHEY and CDR2 is SMNVEV (reference sequence). The CDR3 DNA follows: TGTGCCAGCAGTTTATCAAGTGGGAGGCCCTCCTACAATGAGCAGTTCTTC. It specifies CASSLSSGRPSYNEQFF.

The CDR3 bases are TGTGCCAGCAGTTACTCCGGACTAACCTACACAGATACGCAGTATTTT. It specifies CASSYSGLTYTDTQYF. The J gene is TRBJ2-3, the V gene TRBV6-5; tentatively, D is TRBD2 (6 bases). Germline V CDR1 and CDR2: MNHEY, SVGAGI. The CDR3 extends over 16 amino acids. Trimming cost V 0 bases and J 2 bases, with 12 bases left between them.

This clonotype is large by share. This chain connects TRBV25-1 to TRBJ1-5; D gene unclear. This CDR3 region has 14 residues. The V gene's germline CDR1 is MGHDK and CDR2 SYGVNS. Trimming removed 6 bases at V and 3 bases at J, with 12 bases between. Here the CDR3 reads CASSRPGFNQPQHF. The CDR3 coding sequence is TGTGCCAGCAGCAGGCCAGGCTTCAATCAGCCCCAGCATTTT.

This clonotype turned up a few times. The V call is TRBV28, the J call TRBJ2-7, with 9 bases matching TRBD1. V shed 5 bases, J shed 6 bases, and the junction held 11 bases outside the gene matches. The CDR3 is 15 amino acids. Germline V CDR1 and CDR2: MDHEN, SYDVKM. This CDR3 is CASSLPTGGPLEQYF. In nucleotides, the CDR3 is TGTGCCAGCAGTCTCCCCACAGGGGGCCCCCTCGAGCAGTACTTC.

The chain has TRBV10-3 and TRBJ2-7; a possible D gene is TRBD2 (6 bases). Trimming stripped 6 bases from V and 1 base from J, with 16 bases between. Germline CDR1 ENHRY, CDR2 SYGVKD. This CDR3 contains 15 residues. CDR3 in DNA: TGTGCCATCAGCGGGCGGGGCGTAGGGTCCTACGAGCAGTACTTC. Amino acids: CAISGRGVGSYEQYF.

The chain has TRBV7-9 and TRBJ2-1; TRBD1 matches 10 bases. CDR1 SEHNR and CDR2 FQNEAQ come from the germline V gene (reference sequence). V gave up 5 bases and J gave up 0 bases; unmatched junction bases: 4. The CDR3 totals 16 residues. CDR3 coding DNA: TGTGCCAGCAGCATTCGGACAGGGGGCTCCTACAATGAGCAGTTCTTC. Protein product: CASSIRTGGSYNEQFF. Drawing the rest from reference TRBV7-9 and TRBJ2-1, the complete variable domain is DTGVSQNPRHKITKRGQNVTFRCDPISEHNRLYWYRQTLGQGPEFLTYFQNEAQLEKSRLLSDRFSAERPKGSFSTLEIQRTEQGDSAMYLCASSIRTGGSYNEQFFGPGTRLTVL.

This clonotype was seen more than once but under ten times. V is TRBV20-1 and J is TRBJ2-6; possibly TRBD2 for D (5 bases). Germline V gene sequence: CDR1 DFQATT, CDR2 SNEGSKA (reference sequence). The CDR3 spans 17 residues. V was trimmed by 4 bases and J by 0 bases, leaving 16 bases between them. The CDR3 spells CSATPDFAFSGANVLTF. In DNA form, the CDR3 reads TGCAGTGCTACCCCGGACTTCGCGTTCTCTGGGGCCAACGTCCTGACTTTC.

Comment on this clonotype: At one boundary the junction diverges from the germline segment, which might be a read error. This chain links TRBV7-2 with TRBJ1-3; D ambiguous. Germline lookup yields CDR1 SGHTA and CDR2 FQGNSA. The CDR3 loop spans 14 amino acids. This chain's CDR3 is CASSLGYSGNAIYF. The DNA for the CDR3 is TGTGCCAGCAGCTTAGGTTACTCTGGAAACGCCATATATTTT. The full variable domain, rest sourced from reference TRBV7-2 and TRBJ1-3, is GAGVSQSPSNKVTEKGKDVELRCDPISGHTALYWYRQSLGQGLEFLIYFQGNSAPDKSGLPSDRFSAERTGGSVSTLTIQRTQQEDSAVYLCASSLGYSGNAIYFGEGSWLTVV.

The chain has TRBV12-3 or TRBV12-4 and TRBJ1-2; D not resolved. The CDR3 length is 12 residues. Deletions cut 6 bases from V and 4 bases from J, with 9 bases between. The CDR3 loop is CASRIQSYGYTF. The CDR3 DNA sequence: TGTGCCAGCAGGATACAGAGCTATGGCTACACCTTC.

The chain recombines TRBV7-8 with TRBJ2-2, with TRBD2 matching 8 bases. Germline-derived CDR1 and CDR2 are SGHVS and FQNEAQ. The CDR3 contains 17 residues. Trimming took 4 bases from V and 5 from J; bases not matched to a gene: 12. As DNA, the CDR3 is TGTGCCAGCAGCTCCTACTCTGTGTCGGGAGGGACCGGGGAGCTGTTTTTT. This translates into CASSSYSVSGGTGELFF.

This rearrangement joins TRBV6-1 to TRBJ2-1, with D unclear. The CDR3 contains 12 residues. CDR1 MNHNS and CDR2 SASEGT come from the germline V gene. Deletions cut 6 bases from V and 3 bases from J, with 6 bases between. The CDR3 spells CASSLNYNEQFF. The CDR3 DNA follows: TGTGCCAGCAGCCTGAACTACAATGAGCAGTTCTTC.

The V call is TRBV4-3, the J call TRBJ1-1; tentative D call: TRBD1 (5 bases). There are 14 residues in the CDR3. CDR1 is LGHNA and CDR2 is YSLEER in the germline V gene. Trimming shortened V by 1 base and J by 1 base, and 7 bases separated the two germline ends. CDR3 nucleotides: TGCGCCAGCAGCCAAGTGGGGGGGAACACTGAAGCTTTCTTT. This codes for CASSQVGGNTEAFF.

A few counts support this clonotype. The chain carries TRBV18 and TRBJ1-1; D call uncertain. Germline V CDR1 and CDR2: KGHSH, LQKENI. V lost 4 bases to trimming and J lost 4 bases, with 7 bases between them. The CDR3 loop spans 12 amino acids. Here the CDR3 DNA reads TGTGCCAGCTCACTGGGATCCACTGAAGCTTTCTTT. Its protein is CASSLGSTEAFF.

This clonotype has just a few counts. The rearrangement links TRBV7-8 to TRBJ1-2; 7 positions agree with TRBD1. The germline V gene has CDR1 SGHVS and CDR2 FQNEAQ. The CDR3 runs to 15 residues. V shed 3 bases and J 3 bases; nucleotides not matched to a gene: 7. This CDR3 is CASSLIQGSDYGYTF. The CDR3 DNA reads TGTGCCAGCAGCTTGATACAGGGGAGTGACTATGGCTACACCTTC.

Points on this clonotype: One end of the junction fails to match germline, which may point to a read error. This chain links TRBV6-2 or TRBV6-3 with TRBJ2-7; D is possibly TRBD1 (5 bases). The CDR3 consists of 15 residues. Germline V gene sequence: CDR1 MNHEY, CDR2 SVGEGT. The CDR3 nucleotides read TGTGCCAGCAGTTACTCGGCAGGGAATCCCTACGACCAGTACTTC. This sequence encodes CASSYSAGNPYDQYF.

This rearrangement joins TRBV28 to TRBJ2-3; D gene unclear. This CDR3 comprises 14 residues. Deletions cut 7 bases from V and 2 bases from J, with 13 bases between. Germline V gene sequence: CDR1 MDHEN, CDR2 SYDVKM. The CDR3 sequence is CASNPTALTDTQYF. In DNA form, the CDR3 reads TGTGCCAGCAATCCTACCGCTCTCACAGATACGCAGTATTTT.

This clonotype was seen a single time. The chain has TRBV10-3 and TRBJ1-2; maybe TRBD1 (6 bases). Trimming pared 10 bases from V and 4 bases from J, leaving 13 bases between. The CDR3 covers 12 residues. The V gene's germline CDR1 is ENHRY and CDR2 SYGVKD. This CDR3 reads CATQTGSYGYTF. In DNA form, the CDR3 reads TGTGCCACCCAGACAGGATCCTATGGCTACACCTTC.

With respect to this clonotype: At one of its ends the junction is not consistent with the germline gene, which may arise from a read error. The V and J genes are TRBV7-2 and TRBJ2-7; the match to TRBD2 covers 8 bases. From germline, CDR1 is SGHTA and CDR2 FQGNSA. The CDR3 spans 16 residues. The CDR3 bases are TGCGCCAGCAGCCAAGATCACGGAGCGGGAGTCCCCGAGCAGTACTTC. This translates into CASSQDHGAGVPEQYF.

This chain links TRBV20-1 with TRBJ1-3, with TRBD1 identical over 10 bases. Germline assignment: CDR1 DFQATT and CDR2 SNEGSKA (reference sequence). The ends lost 3 bases at V and 0 bases at J; junction bases unmatched: 8. The CDR3 is 17 residues long. The CDR3 bases are TGCAGTGCTAGCCCCTGGGACAGGGGCCTCTCTGGAAACACCATATATTTT. This translates into CSASPWDRGLSGNTIYF.

The chain couples TRBV19 to TRBJ1-5, with unresolved D. V lost 1 base to trimming and J lost 4 bases, with 14 bases between them. This CDR3 comprises 16 residues. Germline V CDR1 and CDR2: LNHDA, SQIVND (reference sequence). The CDR3 loop is CASSIVGTAGNQPQHF. In DNA, the CDR3 is TGTGCCAGTAGTATAGTGGGAACCGCGGGGAATCAGCCCCAGCATTTT.

This clonotype was detected only a few times. This rearrangement joins TRBV6-5 to TRBJ1-2; 8 positions match TRBD1. Unmatched junction bases numbered 8, after V lost 4 bases and J lost 1 base. The germline V gene encodes CDR1 MNHEY and CDR2 SVGAGI. The CDR3 length is 16 residues. CDR3 amino acids: CASSLQDRVLNYGYTF. In DNA form, the CDR3 reads TGTGCCAGCAGTTTGCAGGACAGGGTCCTTAACTATGGCTACACCTTC.